One and the same sample provided the 32 T cell receptor beta chains below, sequenced in a study of neurological immune-mediated disorders. TCRdb reprocessed the 5' RACE reads with MiXCR, giving one entry per CDR3 protein. The table has approximately 23,000 distinct CDR3 sequences, about 10% seen once. Sample: PBMCs. All receptors come from a woman in her fifties or sixties with HTLV-1-associated myelopathy (HAM/TSP).

The rearrangement joins TRBV19 to TRBJ1-1; D not resolved. The germline V gene has CDR1 LNHDA and CDR2 SQIVND (reference sequence). Trimming cost V 6 bases and J 8 bases, with 10 bases left between them. CDR3 length: 11 residues. CDR3 nucleotide sequence: TGTGCCAGTAGAAGAACTGAGGAAGCTTTCTTT. This gives the protein CASRRTEEAFF.

This clonotype has a count of ten or more. The junction departs from the called germline gene at one end, perhaps through a read error. The chain couples TRBV3-1 to TRBJ1-6; D is perhaps TRBD1 (5 bases). The CDR3 consists of 13 residues. Germline V gene sequence: CDR1 LGHDT, CDR2 YNNKEL (reference sequence). In DNA, the CDR3 is TGTGCCAACAGCCGCGGGGACTATTCACCCCTCCACTTT. This encodes CANSRGDYSPLHF.

This clonotype was detected many times. The J gene is TRBJ1-1, the V gene TRBV12-3 or TRBV12-4; D ambiguous. Trimming stripped 3 bases from V and 5 bases from J, with 7 bases between. The CDR3 consists of 12 residues. CDR3 residues: CASSFAGTEAFF. DNA for the CDR3: TGTGCCAGCAGTTTCGCGGGGACTGAAGCTTTCTTT.

This clonotype was seen more than once but under ten times. The chain uses TRBV11-2 and TRBJ1-1; D is uncertain. The CDR3 runs 13 residues. V dropped 4 bases and J dropped 4 bases, with 10 bases sitting between them. Looked up from germline, CDR1 is SGHAT and CDR2 is FQNNGV. CDR3 region: CASSSGVTTEAFF. The CDR3 DNA reads TGTGCCAGCAGCTCGGGCGTAACCACTGAAGCTTTCTTT.

The sample holds a few counts of this clonotype. Given a much more abundant clone one base away, this may be a read error. V usage is TRBV20-1 and J usage is TRBJ2-1; TRBD1 matches 8 bases. Trimming took 0 bases from V and 12 from J; bases not matched to a gene: 7. Germline V gene data show CDR1 as DFQATT and CDR2 as SNEGSKA (reference sequence). This CDR3 contains 13 residues. CDR3: CSARDRVDRAQFF. CDR3 nucleotides: TGCAGTGCTAGAGATCGGGTGGACAGGGCGCAGTTCTTC.

Judged by abundance, this clonotype is medium-sized (0.01 to 0.1%). The chain carries TRBV5-1 and TRBJ1-2; TRBD1 is a possible D gene (6 bases). V was clipped by 5 bases and J by 6 bases, with 17 bases between them. CDR3 length equals 14 residues. CDR1 is SGHRS, CDR2 YFSETQ, per germline. CDR3 coding DNA: TGCGCCAGCAGGCTGGACGGGGGGCAGAATGGCTACACCTTC. It yields the protein CASRLDGGQNGYTF.

This clonotype has a count of ten or more. The rearrangement links TRBV20-1 to TRBJ2-5; 9 bases map to TRBD1. V gave up 8 bases and J gave up 7 bases; unmatched junction bases: 20. Germline V gene data show CDR1 as DFQATT and CDR2 as SNEGSKA (reference sequence). The CDR3 extends over 16 amino acids. The CDR3 sequence: CSTNPNRDRVLGTQYF. The CDR3 DNA sequence: TGCAGTACGAACCCCAACCGGGACAGGGTATTAGGGACCCAGTACTTC.

This clonotype was observed many times. The chain combines TRBV6-5 with TRBJ2-1; 8 nucleotides line up with TRBD2. The CDR3 runs to 15 residues. The ends lost 0 bases at V and 9 bases at J; junction bases unmatched: 7. Germline assignment: CDR1 MNHEY and CDR2 SVGAGI. CDR3 loop: CASSYSSSGWVEQFF. The CDR3 coding sequence is TGTGCCAGCAGTTACTCGTCTAGCGGGTGGGTTGAGCAGTTCTTC.

This clonotype turned up a few times. J is TRBJ2-6 and V is TRBV2; 7 bases line up with TRBD1. Germline CDR1 reads SNHLY; CDR2 reads FYNNEI. The CDR3 sequence is 17 residues long. V gave up 5 bases and J gave up 0 bases; unmatched junction bases: 7. This CDR3 is CASSRDSGYSGANVLTF. The CDR3 DNA reads TGTGCCAGCAGTCGGGACAGCGGATACTCTGGGGCCAACGTCCTGACTTTC.

This clonotype was seen repeatedly, ten times or more. The chain has TRBV12-3 or TRBV12-4 and TRBJ1-3; no firm D call. The ends were cut back, 7 bases at V and 2 bases at J, with 12 bases in the middle. The CDR3 spans 14 residues. In DNA form, the CDR3 reads TGTGCCAGCACCTTTGGTTTAGCTGGAAACACCATATATTTT. The encoded protein is CASTFGLAGNTIYF.

This clonotype was recorded many times. The chain carries TRBV10-2 and TRBJ1-5; 8 bases are a match to TRBD1. This CDR3 is 14 amino acids long. With V trimmed by 4 bases and J by 2 bases, 1 base remained unmatched. CDR1 WSHSY and CDR2 SAAADI come from the germline V gene. The CDR3 is CASSVTGGNQPQHF. CDR3 nucleotide sequence: TGCGCCAGCAGTGTGACAGGGGGCAATCAGCCCCAGCATTTT.

In this sample, this clonotype turned up many times. The chain combines TRBV20-1 with TRBJ1-2; D unclear. CDR1 and CDR2 from the germline V gene are DFQATT and SNEGSKA (reference sequence). Trimming shortened V by 0 bases and J by 6 bases, and 2 bases separated the two germline ends. The CDR3 extends over 10 amino acids. The CDR3 sequence: CSAREHGYTF. DNA of the CDR3: TGCAGTGCTAGAGAGCATGGCTACACCTTC.

This clonotype has a count of ten or more. This chain joins TRBV5-1 and TRBJ1-1; D perhaps matches TRBD1 (5 bases). The CDR3 is made up of 15 amino acids. Germline V gene lookup returns CDR1 SGHRS and CDR2 YFSETQ. Trimming cost V 4 bases and J 1 base, with 14 bases left between them. The CDR3 coding sequence is TGCGCCAGCAGCCCGCCCGGGACTTCGAACACTGAAGCTTTCTTT. Protein: CASSPPGTSNTEAFF.

This clonotype is labeled as medium-sized. This sequence joins TRBV5-1 and TRBJ1-5; D is unclear. Deletions cut 5 bases from V and 5 bases from J, with 14 bases between. The CDR3 consists of 14 residues. Per germline, CDR1 SGHRS and CDR2 YFSETQ. This CDR3 reads CASSSDGGDQPQHF. In DNA, the CDR3 is TGCGCCAGCAGTTCGGACGGAGGTGATCAGCCCCAGCATTTT.

This clonotype appeared many times. The chain joins TRBV5-5 to TRBJ1-5; unclear D gene. Trimming pared 1 base from V and 7 bases from J, leaving 9 bases between. This CDR3 has 13 residues. CDR1 and CDR2 (germline): SGHKS, YYEKEE (reference sequence). The chain's CDR3 is CASSLTAIQPQHF. The CDR3 nucleotides are TGTGCCAGCAGCTTGACAGCGATCCAGCCCCAGCATTTT.

This clonotype was recorded many times. The chain uses TRBV7-8 and TRBJ2-1; D unresolved. The germline V gene has CDR1 SGHVS and CDR2 FQNEAQ. Deletions cut 4 bases from V and 8 bases from J, with 30 bases between. This CDR3 has 19 residues. The chain's CDR3 is CASSSEVYSRPPTDDEQFF. The CDR3 DNA is TGTGCCAGCAGCTCTGAGGTCTATTCCCGACCACCTACAGACGATGAGCAGTTCTTC.

The table lists this clonotype with many counts. CDR3 coding DNA: TGCAGTGCTAGAGATCTGGAGACGGAGTACACCGGGGAGCTGTTTTTT. This sequence encodes CSARDLETEYTGELFF. This chain joins TRBV20-1 and TRBJ2-2; D not certain. The length of the CDR3 is 16 residues. The V and J ends lost 0 bases and 3 bases respectively, with 14 bases between them. The germline V gene has CDR1 DFQATT and CDR2 SNEGSKA (reference sequence).

This clonotype appeared many times. CDR3 region: CASSSRNATSGVLNEQFF. Here the CDR3 DNA reads TGTGCCAGCAGCTCCCGAAATGCCACTAGCGGGGTTCTCAATGAGCAGTTCTTC. The chain joins TRBV7-8 to TRBJ2-1; TRBD2 matches at 10 bases. The germline V gene has CDR1 SGHVS and CDR2 FQNEAQ. The V gene end was trimmed by 4 bases and the J gene end by 6 bases; junction bases not matched to a gene: 15. This CDR3 has 18 residues.

This clonotype was detected many times. The rearrangement uses TRBV12-3 or TRBV12-4 and TRBJ2-3; no reliable D call. V was cut by 7 bases and J by 8 bases, with 19 bases left in between. This CDR3 comprises 14 residues. The CDR3 is CASTSYRPGRTQYF. CDR3 nucleotides: TGTGCCAGCACCTCTTATCGGCCGGGTCGTACGCAGTATTTT.

This clonotype was detected many times. The rearrangement joins TRBV7-9 to TRBJ1-4, with a tentative D call TRBD1 (5 bases). Trimming pared 2 bases from V and 7 bases from J, leaving 11 bases between. The CDR3 contains 14 residues. Per germline, CDR1 SEHNR and CDR2 FQNEAQ (reference sequence). DNA of the CDR3: TGTGCCAGCAGCTTATGGCAGGGCGGTGAAAAACTGTTTTTT. Translating it yields CASSLWQGGEKLFF.

This clonotype was seen ten or more times. This chain uses TRBV5-1 with TRBJ1-2; 9 positions match TRBD1. CDR1 SGHRS and CDR2 YFSETQ come from the germline V gene. Losses at the gene ends were 6 bases for V and 7 bases for J; bases not matched to a gene: 10. The CDR3 contains 14 residues. CDR3 sequence: CASTNRTGASGYTF. The CDR3 DNA follows: TGCGCCAGCACCAACCGGACAGGGGCTAGTGGCTACACCTTC.

The sample holds many counts of this clonotype. This chain connects TRBV20-1 to TRBJ2-7; a possible D gene is TRBD2 (5 bases). Trimming took off 7 bases at V and 2 bases at J, with 12 bases between the two ends. The CDR3 extends over 12 amino acids. The germline gives CDR1 DFQATT, CDR2 SNEGSKA (reference sequence). The CDR3 DNA is TGCAGTGTCTCGGACTGGGCCTACGAGCAGTACTTC. It yields the protein CSVSDWAYEQYF.

This clonotype showed up many times. The CDR3 sequence is CASSRVTGRDGYTF. DNA of the CDR3: TGTGCCAGCAGCCGTGTGACAGGGCGGGATGGCTACACCTTC. The genes are TRBV5-5 and TRBJ1-2, with 7 positions matching TRBD1. After removal of 4 bases from V and 6 bases from J, the junction contained 9 bases not matched to a gene. This CDR3 contains 14 residues. Germline V lookup: CDR1 SGHKS, CDR2 YYEKEE (reference sequence).

This clonotype was seen ten or more times. CDR3 sequence (DNA): TGTGCCTGGAGTCTAGGACTCGGGGCCGGCGTTGAAGCTTTCTTT. Translated, it gives CAWSLGLGAGVEAFF. The genes are TRBV30 and TRBJ1-1, with D tentatively TRBD1 (5 bases). Trimming stripped 2 bases from V and 7 bases from J, with 20 bases between. The CDR3 totals 15 residues. Per germline, CDR1 GTSNPN and CDR2 SVGIG (reference sequence). Variable domain in full (rest from reference TRBV30 and TRBJ1-1): SQTIHQWPATLVQPVGSPLSLECTVEGTSNPNLYWYRQAAGRGLQLLFYSVGIGQISSEVPQNLSASRPQDRQFILSSKKLLLSDSGFYLCAWSLGLGAGVEAFFGQGTRLTVV.

This clonotype was observed at least ten times. This rearrangement joins TRBV7-2 to TRBJ1-2; D ambiguous. The CDR3 contains 15 residues. V was trimmed by 1 base and J by 0 bases, leaving 9 bases between them. The V gene's germline CDR1 is SGHTA and CDR2 FQGNSA. The CDR3 DNA is TGTGCCAGCAGCTTAGTTCACAGCTCTAACTATGGCTACACCTTC. Protein: CASSLVHSSNYGYTF.

Many counts were recorded for this clonotype. This CDR3 is CSARDSGTNNSPLHF. The DNA of the CDR3 is TGCAGTGCTAGAGATTCGGGGACAAATAATTCACCCCTCCACTTT. This chain links TRBV20-1 with TRBJ1-6, with D possibly TRBD1 on 6 matching bases. CDR1 and CDR2 from the germline V gene are DFQATT and SNEGSKA (reference sequence). The CDR3 has 15 residues. The germline V and J ends were trimmed by 0 bases and 5 bases, with 11 bases remaining between them.

This clonotype has ten or more counts. The chain uses TRBV27 and TRBJ2-1; D might be TRBD2 (5 bases). The CDR3 has 13 amino acids. The germline CDR1 and CDR2 sequences are MNHEY and SMNVEV (reference sequence). V was trimmed by 6 bases and J by 4 bases, leaving 10 bases between them. The CDR3 region has the DNA TGTGCCAGCAGCCACGCGGGTTACAATGAGCAGTTCTTC. Its protein product is CASSHAGYNEQFF.

This clonotype was observed at least ten times. The V call is TRBV5-1, the J call TRBJ1-1; TRBD1 might be the D (6 bases). The CDR3 runs 13 residues. Germline-derived CDR1 and CDR2 are SGHRS and YFSETQ. The V gene lost 2 bases and the J gene lost 5 bases, with 10 bases spanning the gap. CDR3 DNA sequence: TGCGCCAGCAGCTTAACAGGGCTGACTGAAGCTTTCTTT. Translated, it gives CASSLTGLTEAFF.

This clonotype was seen ten or more times. The chain combines TRBV7-6 with TRBJ1-1; the match to TRBD1 covers 8 bases. J lost 8 bases, V lost 6 bases, and 8 bases had no gene match. Germline CDR1 and CDR2: SGHVS and FNYEAQ. CDR3 length equals 13 residues. The chain's CDR3 is CASSSGGRAEAFF. As DNA, the CDR3 is TGTGCCAGCAGTTCAGGGGGCAGGGCCGAAGCTTTCTTT.

This clonotype was detected ten times or more. J is TRBJ2-7 and V is TRBV5-1; 8 nucleotides agree with TRBD2. CDR1 is SGHRS, CDR2 YFSETQ, per germline. J lost 5 bases, V lost 4 bases, and 11 bases had no gene match. The CDR3 is 15 residues long. CDR3 region: CASSQGLEGYDEQYF. The CDR3 DNA follows: TGCGCCAGCAGCCAGGGACTAGAGGGTTATGACGAGCAGTACTTC.

This clonotype was observed many times. The chain employs TRBV12-3 or TRBV12-4 and TRBJ2-2; possible D gene TRBD2, 6 bases. The CDR3 loop spans 14 amino acids. Trimming left V 1 base short and J 6 bases short, with 9 bases between. This CDR3 reads CASSLGTIPGELFF. The CDR3 DNA follows: TGTGCCAGCAGTTTAGGGACTATCCCCGGGGAGCTGTTTTTT.

This clonotype came up many times. The V call is TRBV5-5, the J call TRBJ2-7, with D possibly TRBD1 on 6 matching bases. The germline V gene has CDR1 SGHKS and CDR2 YYEKEE (reference sequence). This CDR3 has 15 residues. Trimming took off 5 bases at V and 3 bases at J, with 18 bases between the two ends. DNA for the CDR3: TGTGCCAGCAGTTATGGACAGTATAGCCTCTACGAGCAGTACTTC. Translated: CASSYGQYSLYEQYF.